These 19 T cell receptor beta chains were sequenced from one sample in a study of cytomegalovirus exposure and HLA in healthy donors. PCR used 60 Vbeta primers and 13 Jbeta primers. Produced via immunoSEQ multiplex PCR; TCRdb's table is partial and in-frame only. The table includes around 140,000 clones, roughly 70% detected once. Sequences were obtained from PBMCs. All receptors derive from a man younger than 45 in good health and CMV-seronegative.

The chain joins TRBV5-1 to TRBJ2-3; a possible D gene is TRBD2 (7 bases). Germline CDR1 is SGHRS and CDR2 is YFSETQ. V shed 6 bases and J shed 2 bases, with 13 bases lying between them. The length of the CDR3 is 14 residues. CDR3 coding DNA: TGCGCCAGCATGGCGGGGGCCGCCACAGATACGCAGTATTTT. Translated: CASMAGAATDTQYF.

The J gene is TRBJ1-2, the V gene TRBV18; tentatively, D is TRBD1 (6 bases). CDR1 KGHSH and CDR2 LQKENI come from the germline V gene. Trimming removed 5 bases from V and 4 bases from J, with 17 bases in between. The CDR3 sequence is 15 residues long. The CDR3 DNA reads as TGTGCCAGCTCAAATCTACAGGGAGCTATCTATGGCTACACCTTC. This gives the protein CASSNLQGAIYGYTF.

V usage is TRBV23-1 and J usage is TRBJ2-5, with 10 bases matching TRBD1. TRBV23-1 is an ORF; its function is uncertain. The V segment lost 4 bases and the J segment 1 base; nucleotides outside the gene matches: 3. This CDR3 is 15 amino acids long. The CDR3 sequence: CASSPGQGPQETQYF. Written as DNA, the CDR3 is TGCGCCAGCAGTCCGGGACAGGGGCCCCAAGAGACCCAGTACTTC.

The chain employs TRBV18 and TRBJ2-1; TRBD2 matches at 7 bases. CDR3 size: 17 residues. V trimming: 3 bases; J trimming: 5 bases; junction bases outside the gene matches: 13. Germline CDR1 reads KGHSH; CDR2 reads LQKENI. In DNA form, the CDR3 reads TGTGCCAGCTCACCGCTCCACTCTAGCGGACGGGACAATGAGCAGTTCTTC. Its protein is CASSPLHSSGRDNEQFF.

The chain is built from TRBV5-6 and TRBJ2-5; TRBD1 matches 9 bases. Gene TRBJ2-7 matches the end of the DNA better, so the J call may be wrong. CDR3 length: 15 amino acids. Per germline, CDR1 SGHDT and CDR2 YYEEEE. The CDR3 DNA reads as TGTGCCAGCAGCCCGTATAGGGACAGGGATAACGAGCAGTACTTC. Translating it yields CASSPYRDRDNEQYF.

The CDR3 DNA follows: TGCAGCGTTGAAGATCGTAACTATGGCTACACCTTC. Translating it yields CSVEDRNYGYTF. The chain has TRBV29-1 and TRBJ1-2; D unclear. The CDR3 runs 12 residues. V was clipped by 0 bases and J by 1 base, with 3 bases between them. Per germline, CDR1 SQVTM and CDR2 ANQGSEA.

This chain uses TRBV28 with TRBJ1-5, with D possibly being TRBD1 (6 bases). Trimming removed 8 bases from V and 0 bases from J, with 17 bases in between. From germline, CDR1 is MDHEN and CDR2 SYDVKM. The CDR3 has 16 amino acids. The CDR3: CASLRTEYSSNQPQHF. As DNA, the CDR3 is TGTGCCAGCCTTAGGACAGAGTATAGTAGCAATCAGCCCCAGCATTTT.

The chain carries TRBV6-6 and TRBJ2-5; D is ambiguous. The closer fit of TRBJ2-7 to the DNA end suggests the J call may be wrong. Germline values: CDR1 MNHNY, CDR2 SVGAGI (reference sequence). The CDR3 is 11 amino acids. This chain's CDR3 is CASSLPNEQYF. CDR3 nucleotide sequence: TGTGCCAGCAGCCTCCCCAACGAGCAGTACTTC.

The V call is TRBV5-1, the J call TRBJ2-7; 12 bases fit TRBD2. V shed 3 bases and J 0 bases; nucleotides not matched to a gene: 4. Per germline, CDR1 SGHRS and CDR2 YFSETQ. The CDR3 length is 16 residues. The CDR3 nucleotides read TGCGCCAGCAGCTGGGCGACTAGCGGGGGCTCCTACGAGCAGTACTTC. Protein: CASSWATSGGSYEQYF.

J is TRBJ1-2 and V is TRBV4-1; possibly TRBD1 for D (5 bases). V was shortened by 3 bases and J by 8 bases, with 19 bases between the two germline ends. Germline loops: CDR1 MGHRA, CDR2 YSYEKL. CDR3 length: 15 amino acids. CDR3 residues: CASSQRAGGGEGYTF. The DNA of the CDR3 is TGCGCCAGCAGCCAGCGAGCCGGGGGTGGAGAGGGCTACACCTTC.

The chain employs TRBV5-6 and TRBJ2-7, with D uncertain. Trimming took 4 bases from V and 3 from J, leaving 5 bases between them. Germline CDR1 and CDR2: SGHDT and YYEEEE. The CDR3 is 11 residues long. The CDR3 reads CASSLNYEQYF. The DNA for the CDR3 is TGTGCCAGCAGCCTTAACTACGAGCAGTACTTC.

The chain uses TRBV11-3 and TRBJ2-2; D uncertain. V lost 4 bases to trimming and J lost 5 bases, with 2 bases between them. CDR1 is SGHNT and CDR2 is YENEEA in the germline V gene. CDR3 size: 11 residues. CDR3 sequence reads: CASSSTGELFF. The CDR3 coding sequence is TGTGCCAGCAGCTCTACCGGGGAGCTGTTTTTT. The entire variable domain, with the rest obtained from reference TRBV11-3 and TRBJ2-2, is as follows: EAGVVQSPRYKIIEKKQPVAFWCNPISGHNTLYWYLQNLGQGPELLIRYENEEAVDDSQLPKDRFSAERLKGVDSTLKIQPAELGDSAVYLCASSSTGELFFGEGSRLTVL.

The table lists this clone with a few counts. This rearrangement joins TRBV6-1 to TRBJ2-7; the D is unclear. CDR1 and CDR2 (germline): MNHNS, SASEGT. Trimming shortened V by 2 bases and J by 2 bases, and 10 bases separated the two germline ends. The CDR3 loop spans 14 amino acids. The CDR3 sequence is CASSEPVPPYEQYF. The CDR3 bases are TGTGCCAGCAGTGAACCGGTCCCGCCCTACGAGCAGTACTTC.

This rearrangement joins TRBV5-6 to TRBJ2-7, with 9 bases aligning to TRBD2. The CDR3 runs 15 residues. The J segment lost 3 bases and the V segment lost 6 bases, leaving 10 bases of the junction unmatched. Per germline, CDR1 SGHDT and CDR2 YYEEEE. The CDR3 DNA reads as TGTGCCAGCACCCCAAGCGGGAGGCCAGACTACGAGCAGTACTTC. Translation gives CASTPSGRPDYEQYF.

V and J are TRBV4-1 and TRBJ2-7, with TRBD2 matching over 11 bases. V trimming: 1 base; J trimming: 6 bases; junction bases outside the gene matches: 11. Per the germline V gene, CDR1 is MGHRA and CDR2 is YSYEKL. The CDR3 contains 17 residues. The DNA of the CDR3 is TGCGCCAGCAGCCAAGCGGCTAGCGGGGGGCTGGAGACCGAGCAGTACTTC. This codes for CASSQAASGGLETEQYF.

This clone showed up just a few times. The rearrangement joins TRBV6-5 to TRBJ1-5, with no clear D. The V gene lost 4 bases and the J gene lost 2 bases, with 15 bases spanning the gap. The CDR3 runs to 16 residues. Germline V CDR1 and CDR2: MNHEY, SVGAGI. CDR3 sequence (DNA): TGTGCCAGCAGTTCGGTCTTTACCACGGGCAATCAGCCCCAGCATTTT. It codes for CASSSVFTTGNQPQHF.

The chain is built from TRBV19 and TRBJ2-5; the D gene is possibly TRBD2 (6 bases). CDR1 is LNHDA, CDR2 SQIVND, per germline (reference sequence). The CDR3 consists of 14 residues. The ends were cut back, 5 bases at V and 4 bases at J, with 14 bases in the middle. For the CDR3, the DNA is TGTGCCAGTAGTTCTCTTGGGGGGTCAGAGACCCAGTACTTC. Its translation: CASSSLGGSETQYF.

The rearrangement uses TRBV7-2 and TRBJ1-5; TRBD1 might be the D (5 bases). The length of the CDR3 is 12 residues. CDR1 is SGHTA, CDR2 FQGNSA, per germline. The V and J ends lost 4 bases and 10 bases respectively, with 11 bases between them. DNA of the CDR3: TGTGCCAGCAGCTGGGGCGGGGGTCCCCAGCATTTT. It yields the protein CASSWGGGPQHF. Looking up the rest from reference TRBV7-2 and TRBJ1-5 gives the full variable domain: GAGVSQSPSNKVTEKGKDVELRCDPISGHTALYWYRQSLGQGLEFLIYFQGNSAPDKSGLPSDRFSAERTGGSVSTLTIQRTQQEDSAVYLCASSWGGGPQHFGDGTRLSIL.

The gene calls are TRBV5-1 and TRBJ2-3; a possible D gene is TRBD1 (5 bases). V shed 0 bases and J shed 2 bases, with 10 bases lying between them. CDR1 and CDR2 (germline): SGHRS, YFSETQ. The CDR3 length is 15 residues. This CDR3 reads CASSLAGSTTDTQYF. The CDR3 DNA sequence: TGCGCCAGCAGCTTGGCAGGGTCTACCACAGATACGCAGTATTTT.